This section outlines one TCR beta chain sequence together with its context. This sample was taken from a study of T cell changes during pregnancy in multiple sclerosis. Trimming took 5 bases from V and 4 from J; bases not matched to a gene: 14. Germline values: CDR1 SGHAT, CDR2 FQNNGV. The CDR3 loop spans 17 amino acids. Libraries were prepared by immunoSEQ multiplex PCR; TCRdb keeps only in-frame clonotypes and omits some of them. This sample carries approximately 68,000 clones, 91% of them seen once, and the ten largest clones take around 0.7%. The rearrangement uses TRBV11-2 and TRBJ2-3; TRBD2 agrees at 8 bases. The receptor was isolated from a female donor in good health, enrolled as a control in a pregnancy study. The specimen comprised peripheral blood, sampled in the third trimester of pregnancy. The CDR3 DNA is TGTGCCAGCAGCCGGAGGTTCGGGGGGGCCTCCGCAGATACGCAGTATTTT. This sequence encodes CASSRRFGGASADTQYF. Drawing the rest from reference TRBV11-2 and TRBJ2-3, the complete variable domain is EAGVAQSPRYKIIEKRQSVAFWCNPISGHATLYWYQQILGQGPKLLIQFQNNGVVDDSQLPKDRFSAERLKGVDSTLKIQPAKLEDSAVYLCASSRRFGGASADTQYFGPGTRLTVL.